The 20 T cell receptor beta chains reported below all come from one sample, sequenced in a study of Graves' ophthalmopathy and Graves' hyperthyroidism. TCR beta CDR3 amplification used RNA transcripts. Following a first-round RT-PCR that used HTBI primers, a second-round multiplex PCR was carried out. MiXCR was run by TCRdb on the multiplex PCR reads, yielding one entry per CDR3 protein. Of about 550,000 distinct CDR3 sequences in the sample, approximately 37% are singletons; the top ten hold about 4.2%. Sequencing input: peripheral blood or thyroid tissue (not recorded which). The receptors shown here come from an adult man with Graves' hyperthyroidism.

The chain carries TRBV29-1 and TRBJ1-1, with D perhaps matching TRBD1 (6 bases). Trimming pared 2 bases from V and 1 base from J, leaving 11 bases between. Germline-derived CDR1 and CDR2 are SQVTM and ANQGSEA. The CDR3 consists of 14 residues. The CDR3 is CSVEYWGQNTEAFF. CDR3 sequence (DNA): TGCAGCGTTGAATACTGGGGACAGAACACTGAAGCTTTCTTT. The full variable domain, rest sourced from reference TRBV29-1 and TRBJ1-1, is SAVISQKPSRDICQRGTSLTIQCQVDSQVTMMFWYRQQPGQSLTLIATANQGSEATYESGFVIDKFPISRPNLTFSTLTVSNMSPEDSSIYLCSVEYWGQNTEAFFGQGTRLTVV.

This clonotype was found many times. The V gene is TRBV15, the J gene TRBJ2-5; D remains ambiguous. The CDR3 runs 13 residues. CDR1 is LNHNV and CDR2 is YYDKDF in the germline V gene (reference sequence). V was trimmed by 6 bases and J by 2 bases, leaving 10 bases between them. This chain's CDR3 is CATSTDLQETQYF. Written as DNA, the CDR3 is TGTGCCACCAGTACGGACCTTCAAGAGACCCAGTACTTC. The whole variable domain, remainder taken from reference TRBV15 and TRBJ2-5, is DAMVIQNPRYQVTQFGKPVTLSCSQTLNHNVMYWYQQKSSQAPKLLFHYYDKDFNNEADTPDNFQSRRPNTSFCFLDIRSPGLGDTAMYLCATSTDLQETQYFGPGTRLLVL.

About this clonotype itself: A much bigger clone sits one base away, suggesting this may be a read error. V gene TRBV20-1 combines with J gene TRBJ2-5, with 9 bases that match TRBD1. The germline gives CDR1 DFQATT, CDR2 SNEGSKA (reference sequence). The junction had 11 bases not matched to a gene; V was cut back by 3 bases and J by 0 bases. This CDR3 spans 17 amino acids. Written as DNA, the CDR3 is TGCAGTGCTAGCGGGGAGACCGGGACAGGGTACCAAGAGACCCAGTACTTC. This translates into CSASGETGTGYQETQYF.

This clonotype occurred a few times. V gene TRBV4-1 combines with J gene TRBJ1-3; D is perhaps TRBD1 (5 bases). CDR3 length: 15 amino acids. Trimming took off 3 bases at V and 4 bases at J, with 13 bases between the two ends. Germline CDR1 reads MGHRA; CDR2 reads YSYEKL. The CDR3 here is CASSQIGVEGNTIYF. The CDR3 DNA is TGCGCCAGCAGCCAGATAGGGGTGGAAGGAAACACCATATATTTT.

The chain has TRBV12-3 or TRBV12-4 and TRBJ1-5, with 7 positions matching TRBD1. This CDR3 is 13 amino acids long. V was pared by 6 bases and J by 13 bases, with 12 bases of the junction left unmatched. The chain's CDR3 is CASSRGTEREQHF. The CDR3 nucleotides read TGTGCCAGCAGCCGAGGGACAGAAAGGGAGCAGCATTTT.

The sample holds a few counts of this clonotype. The chain has TRBV11-1 and TRBJ2-7; 7 positions agree with TRBD2. Losses at the gene ends were 5 bases for V and 4 bases for J; bases not matched to a gene: 11. This CDR3 contains 15 residues. Germline CDR1 reads SGHAT; CDR2 reads FQDESV (reference sequence). In DNA, the CDR3 is TGTGCCAGCAGCCGCGAGCGGGAAGGGCGGTACGAGCAGTACTTC. It encodes CASSREREGRYEQYF.

This clonotype was picked up a small number of times. V is TRBV5-1 and J is TRBJ2-3; D is undetermined. The V gene lost 6 bases and the J gene lost 0 bases, with 14 bases spanning the gap. Germline V gene lookup returns CDR1 SGHRS and CDR2 YFSETQ. The CDR3 contains 15 residues. For the CDR3, the DNA is TGCGCCAGCAACAGTGAGGACGCTAGCACAGATACGCAGTATTTT. This sequence encodes CASNSEDASTDTQYF.

The chain employs TRBV25-1 and TRBJ2-7; no clear D. This CDR3 comprises 11 residues. Germline CDR1 MGHDK, CDR2 SYGVNS. V lost 2 bases and J lost 5, with 4 bases in between. CDR3 protein: CASSELHEQYF. For the CDR3, the DNA is TGTGCCAGCAGTGAACTCCACGAGCAGTACTTC.

CDR3 nucleotides: TGTGCCAGCAGCTTGTTTGACAGGAGCTCCTACGAGCAGTACTTC. This translates into CASSLFDRSSYEQYF. The rearrangement uses TRBV5-6 and TRBJ2-7; D may be TRBD1 (6 bases). Germline V CDR1 and CDR2: SGHDT, YYEEEE. Trimming removed 1 base from V and 0 bases from J, with 11 bases in between. The CDR3 extends over 15 amino acids.

For this clonotype: This could be a read error, since a much larger clone is one nucleotide away. The V gene is TRBV15, the J gene TRBJ1-3, with 8 bases identical to TRBD1. Germline assignment: CDR1 LNHNV and CDR2 YYDKDF (reference sequence). The CDR3 has 17 amino acids. The CDR3: CATSRDGTGLGLNTMYF. CDR3 nucleotides: TGTGCCACCAGCAGAGATGGGACAGGTTTAGGGTTAAACACCATGTATTTT.

The chain has TRBV6-5 and TRBJ2-1; D tentatively reads TRBD1 or TRBD2 (5 bases each). Germline assignment: CDR1 MNHEY and CDR2 SVGAGI. V lost 11 bases and J lost 6, with 11 bases in between. CDR3 length: 11 residues. CDR3 DNA sequence: TGTGCCGCAGGGACCAGCAATGAGCAGTTCTTC. Protein: CAAGTSNEQFF.

This clonotype was observed at least ten times. The rearrangement uses TRBV20-1 and TRBJ1-5; TRBD1 aligns across 9 bases. V shed 5 bases and J 1 base; nucleotides not matched to a gene: 3. The CDR3 extends over 14 amino acids. Per germline, CDR1 DFQATT and CDR2 SNEGSKA (reference sequence). The CDR3 DNA is TGCAGTGCTCCCGGGACAGGGAGCAATCAGCCCCAGCATTTT. Protein sequence: CSAPGTGSNQPQHF.

This chain uses TRBV2 with TRBJ1-5; 8 positions match TRBD1. The CDR3 sequence is 12 residues long. The V gene's germline CDR1 is SNHLY and CDR2 FYNNEI. Trimming at V came to 10 bases and at J to 7 bases, leaving 6 bases not matched to a gene. The CDR3 DNA follows: TGTGCCACACAGGGGGGAGGCCAGCCCCAGCATTTT. Residues: CATQGGGQPQHF.

This clonotype was recorded many times. This CDR3 reads CASSQQGYTEAFF. CDR3 bases: TGTGCCAGCAGTCAACAGGGGTACACTGAAGCTTTCTTT. The rearrangement links TRBV6-5 to TRBJ1-1; 7 positions match TRBD1. In germline, CDR1 is MNHEY, CDR2 SVGAGI. The CDR3 runs to 13 residues. Germline trimming cut 5 bases from V and 3 bases from J; bases unmatched to any gene: 3.

This rearrangement joins TRBV7-2 to TRBJ2-7; either TRBD1 or TRBD2 may fit D (5 bases each). Per germline, CDR1 SGHTA and CDR2 FQGNSA. The CDR3 covers 12 residues. The CDR3 DNA reads as TGTGCTAGAGGGGATACTCCCTACGAGCAGTACTTC. Translation gives CARGDTPYEQYF.

This clonotype was seen a handful of times. The chain recombines TRBV19 with TRBJ2-7, with a weak D call TRBD1 (6 bases). V dropped 3 bases and J dropped 3 bases, with 18 bases sitting between them. Looked up from germline, CDR1 is LNHDA and CDR2 is SQIVND (reference sequence). This CDR3 region has 16 residues. The CDR3 sequence: CASSIIWDTVNYEQYF. The CDR3 DNA reads TGTGCCAGTAGTATCATCTGGGACACCGTGAACTACGAGCAGTACTTC.

About this clonotype: Because the CDR3 is missing its conserved closing phenylalanine or tryptophan, this is likely a read error. V is TRBV5-1 and J is TRBJ1-2, with 11 bases fitting TRBD1. The germline gives CDR1 SGHRS, CDR2 YFSETQ. This CDR3 has 15 amino acids. CDR3 loop: CASSQRTGGAYGYTS. The CDR3 coding sequence is TGTGCCAGCAGTCAAAGGACAGGGGGCGCCTATGGCTACACCTCC.

V usage is TRBV7-6 and J usage is TRBJ1-1; D is unresolved. Deletions cut 0 bases from V and 6 bases from J, with 11 bases between. Germline lookup yields CDR1 SGHVS and CDR2 FNYEAQ. The CDR3 sequence is 14 residues long. CDR3 in amino acids: CASSLALGFAEAFF. DNA for the CDR3: TGTGCCAGCAGCTTAGCTCTGGGATTCGCTGAAGCTTTCTTT.

On this clonotype itself: The junction does not match germline at one end; this may be a read error. The rearrangement joins TRBV12-3 or TRBV12-4 to TRBJ2-5; D gene unclear. The CDR3 extends over 13 amino acids. In DNA form, the CDR3 reads TGTGTCAGCAGTTTCGCAAGACAAGAGACCCAGTACTTC. This gives the protein CVSSFARQETQYF.

This rearrangement joins TRBV20-1 to TRBJ2-2; D call uncertain. Germline values: CDR1 DFQATT, CDR2 SNEGSKA (reference sequence). The CDR3 sequence is 13 residues long. The V end lost 6 bases, the J end lost 5 bases, and 13 bases lay between the germline ends. The CDR3 here is CSATVQITGELFF. CDR3 DNA: TGCAGTGCAACGGTACAGATAACCGGGGAGCTGTTTTTT.